The 23 T cell receptor beta chains reported below all come from one sample, sequenced in a study of CD8+CD57+ T cells in acquired aplastic anemia. It was patients with CD8+CD57+ cell expansion by flow cytometry who were chosen for sequencing. TCR beta VDJ and CDR3 profiling used genomic DNA as template. TCRdb recomputed calls from the reads with MiXCR, one row per CDR3 protein. The sample carries hundreds of thousands of distinct CDR3 sequences, under 40% recorded once. Sequences were obtained from sorted CD4+, CD8+, or CD8+CD57+ T cells (not recorded which) from PBMCs. The receptor source for this set is a human donor with aplastic anemia.

This clonotype occurred a few times. This chain connects TRBV2 to TRBJ2-5; no reliable D call. Per germline, CDR1 SNHLY and CDR2 FYNNEI. The CDR3 totals 14 residues. V was trimmed by 5 bases and J by 1 base, leaving 11 bases between them. The CDR3, as DNA: TGTGCCAGCAGTTTGACGCCAGGCCAAGAGACCCAGTACTTC. Translated, it gives CASSLTPGQETQYF.

The chain carries TRBV11-2 and TRBJ2-7, with 11 bases fitting TRBD1. Germline CDR1 reads SGHAT; CDR2 reads FQNNGV. The CDR3 is made up of 15 amino acids. V lost 5 bases to trimming and J lost 5 bases; unmatched junction nucleotides: 8. The CDR3 DNA sequence: TGTGCCAGCAGCAAATACGGACAGGGGGCTGACGAGCAGTACTTC. Translating it yields CASSKYGQGADEQYF.

The table lists this clonotype with a few counts. The V and J genes are TRBV2 and TRBJ1-5, with 10 bases lining up with TRBD1. In germline, CDR1 is SNHLY, CDR2 FYNNEI. CDR3 length equals 16 residues. V was clipped by 5 bases and J by 0 bases; unmatched bases: 4. Here the CDR3 reads CASSQDRGVSNQPQHF. As DNA, the CDR3 is TGTGCCAGCAGTCAGGACAGGGGGGTTAGCAATCAGCCCCAGCATTTT.

This clonotype was picked up many times. This chain joins TRBV20-1 and TRBJ2-5, with TRBD1 identical over 7 bases. This CDR3 region has 11 residues. CDR1 is DFQATT and CDR2 is SNEGSKA in the germline V gene (reference sequence). Unmatched junction bases numbered 2, after V lost 5 bases and J lost 5 bases. CDR3 nucleotides: TGCAGTGCTGTGGACAGGGAGACCCAGTACTTC. Translation gives CSAVDRETQYF.

At least ten counts were recorded for this clonotype. The chain employs TRBV20-1 and TRBJ2-7; no clear D gene. V dropped 5 bases and J dropped 2 bases, with 10 bases sitting between them. Germline values: CDR1 DFQATT, CDR2 SNEGSKA (reference sequence). The CDR3 totals 12 residues. The CDR3, as DNA: TGCAGTGCTGGGCTGATTGCCTACGAGCAGTACTTC. It codes for CSAGLIAYEQYF.

In its sample, this clonotype was seen many times. The V call is TRBV7-9, the J call TRBJ1-2; D gene unclear. Trimming removed 5 bases from V and 5 bases from J, with 18 bases in between. Per the germline V gene, CDR1 is SEHNR and CDR2 is FQNEAQ (reference sequence). This CDR3 spans 15 amino acids. CDR3 protein: CASSPSRTGGYGYTF. As DNA, the CDR3 is TGTGCCAGCAGCCCCAGTCGGACGGGTGGATATGGCTACACCTTC.

This clonotype has just a few counts. The rearrangement links TRBV7-9 to TRBJ2-1; a possible D gene is TRBD2 (6 bases). CDR1 is SEHNR and CDR2 is FQNEAQ in the germline V gene (reference sequence). This CDR3 spans 16 amino acids. The V gene lost 5 bases and the J gene lost 3 bases, with 17 bases spanning the gap. CDR3 residues: CASSPLGGGLYNEQFF. CDR3 DNA: TGTGCCAGCAGCCCCCTGGGGGGAGGCCTCTACAATGAGCAGTTCTTC.

This clonotype showed up many times. The rearrangement uses TRBV2 and TRBJ1-5; D not resolved. This CDR3 has 14 amino acids. Trimming removed 4 bases at V and 1 base at J, with 8 bases between. Germline CDR1 reads SNHLY; CDR2 reads FYNNEI. In nucleotides, the CDR3 is TGTGCCAGCAGTGTCTTCCAAAGCAATCAGCCCCAGCATTTT. It translates to CASSVFQSNQPQHF.

J is TRBJ2-5 and V is TRBV12-3 or TRBV12-4; 8 bases agree with TRBD2. The V gene end was trimmed by 6 bases and the J gene end by 4 bases; junction bases not matched to a gene: 7. This CDR3 has 14 amino acids. DNA for the CDR3: TGTGCCAGCAGACCGGGGGGGGGCAGAGAGACCCAGTACTTC. Residues: CASRPGGGRETQYF.

This clonotype has ten or more counts. The rearrangement joins TRBV2 to TRBJ1-3, with D uncertain. Germline values: CDR1 SNHLY, CDR2 FYNNEI. The V end lost 5 bases, the J end lost 0 bases, and 8 bases lay between the germline ends. The CDR3 spans 14 residues. The CDR3 sequence is CASSKDISGNTIYF. DNA for the CDR3: TGTGCCAGCAGTAAAGACATCTCTGGAAACACCATATATTTT.

In the case of this clonotype: Lacking the conserved final phenylalanine or tryptophan, this CDR3 likely reflects a read error. V usage is TRBV5-1 and J usage is TRBJ1-6; the match to TRBD1 covers 9 bases. Germline values: CDR1 SGHRS, CDR2 YFSETQ. The length of the CDR3 is 15 residues. The V and J ends lost 2 bases and 9 bases, in that order; junction bases with no gene match: 6. The CDR3 loop is CASSLLDRGSSPLHL. The CDR3 nucleotides are TGCGCCAGCAGCTTATTGGACAGGGGTTCTTCACCCCTCCACTTG.

Only a few counts were recorded for this clonotype. Just one base apart from a much larger clone, this may be a read error. The chain uses TRBV20-1 and TRBJ1-2; no definite D call. The V end lost 2 bases, the J end lost 5 bases, and 12 bases lay between the germline ends. Germline CDR1 reads DFQATT; CDR2 reads SNEGSKA (reference sequence). This CDR3 is built from 13 residues. The CDR3 loop is CSARNMAAYGYTF. CDR3 DNA: TGCAGTGCTAGAAACATGGCAGCTTATGGCTACACCTTC.

The chain has TRBV5-1 and TRBJ1-3; no clear D. The CDR3 runs 18 residues. Germline assignment: CDR1 SGHRS and CDR2 YFSETQ. Trimming shortened V by 0 bases and J by 0 bases, and 16 bases separated the two germline ends. The CDR3 bases are TGCGCCAGCAGCTTGGGGACGGTAACGGCGGTCTCTGGAAACACCATATATTTT. Amino acid sequence: CASSLGTVTAVSGNTIYF.

This clonotype was observed a few times. The rearrangement links TRBV11-2 to TRBJ2-1, with 7 bases identical to TRBD2. V shed 1 base, J shed 4 bases, and the junction held 10 bases outside the gene matches. Germline CDR1 SGHAT, CDR2 FQNNGV. CDR3 length: 17 amino acids. CDR3 sequence: CASSLVWGGGSYNEQFF. The CDR3 DNA sequence: TGTGCCAGCAGCTTAGTATGGGGCGGGGGTTCGTACAATGAGCAGTTCTTC.

A remark on this clonotype: Germline and junction disagree at one end, which may indicate a read error. This sequence joins TRBV12-3 or TRBV12-4 and TRBJ2-7; 10 nucleotides match TRBD2. The CDR3 runs 16 residues. The CDR3 protein is CTSSLYRGLADYEQYF. CDR3 sequence (DNA): TGTACCAGCAGTCTTTACCGCGGACTAGCGGACTACGAGCAGTACTTC.

This clonotype turned up a few times. The chain has TRBV11-2 and TRBJ2-6, with 7 bases identical to TRBD1. With 4 bases clipped from V and 2 bases from J, the junction kept 5 bases outside the gene matches. Germline CDR1 is SGHAT and CDR2 is FQNNGV. The CDR3 runs to 16 residues. The CDR3 sequence: CASSSRGQAGANVLTF. CDR3 nucleotides: TGTGCCAGCAGCTCGAGAGGACAGGCTGGGGCCAACGTCCTGACTTTC.

Points on this clonotype: The missing conserved phenylalanine or tryptophan at the end of this CDR3 makes a read error likely. This sequence joins TRBV2 and TRBJ1-5, with D hard to call. Trimming took off 7 bases at V and 4 bases at J, with 14 bases between the two ends. Per the germline V gene, CDR1 is SNHLY and CDR2 is FYNNEI. The CDR3 totals 14 residues. The CDR3: CASTATDRNQPQHS. CDR3 bases: TGTGCCAGCACGGCGACCGATCGGAATCAGCCCCAGCATTCT.

At least ten counts were recorded for this clonotype. The chain is built from TRBV7-9 and TRBJ2-1; TRBD2 aligns across 8 bases. The CDR3 length is 12 residues. From germline, CDR1 is SEHNR and CDR2 FQNEAQ (reference sequence). After removal of 6 bases from V and 9 bases from J, the junction contained 4 bases not matched to a gene. CDR3 loop: CASSHSGIEQFF. In DNA form, the CDR3 reads TGTGCCAGCAGTCATAGCGGGATTGAGCAGTTCTTC.

The chain couples TRBV24-1 to TRBJ1-5; 8 bases map to TRBD1. CDR1 and CDR2 from the germline V gene are KGHDR and SFDVKD. Trimming took 5 bases from V and 1 from J; bases not matched to a gene: 6. The CDR3 length is 16 residues. CDR3 nucleotide sequence: TGTGCCACCAGTGCCCCGAACAGGGGGAGCAATCAGCCCCAGCATTTT. It encodes CATSAPNRGSNQPQHF.

Ten or more counts support this clonotype. CDR3 DNA: TGTGCCAGCAGTCCGGACAGTCTATCTGGAAACACCATATATTTT. Translated, it gives CASSPDSLSGNTIYF. The rearrangement joins TRBV7-2 to TRBJ1-3; perhaps TRBD1 as D (6 bases). This CDR3 has 15 residues. Germline V gene lookup returns CDR1 SGHTA and CDR2 FQGNSA. The germline V and J ends were trimmed by 6 bases and 1 base, with 13 bases remaining between them.

This clonotype came up many times. The chain links TRBV7-9 to TRBJ1-3; D unclear. In germline, CDR1 is SEHNR, CDR2 FQNEAQ (reference sequence). The CDR3 is 15 amino acids. The V and J ends lost 0 bases and 3 bases respectively, with 9 bases between them. The CDR3 sequence: CASSLANRNGNTIYF. DNA for the CDR3: TGTGCCAGCAGCTTAGCTAACCGGAATGGAAACACCATATATTTT.

The rearrangement links TRBV6-5 to TRBJ2-2, with D uncertain. CDR3 length: 14 amino acids. Germline V lookup: CDR1 MNHEY, CDR2 SVGAGI. V lost 4 bases and J lost 4, with 10 bases in between. The CDR3 protein is CASSSSRRTGELFF. CDR3 nucleotide sequence: TGTGCCAGCAGTTCGTCACGTCGCACCGGGGAGCTGTTTTTT.

This clonotype was observed many times. The chain couples TRBV2 to TRBJ1-6; D uncertain. V lost 10 bases to trimming and J lost 10 bases, with 17 bases between them. Germline CDR1 SNHLY, CDR2 FYNNEI. The CDR3 sequence is 13 residues long. The CDR3 DNA reads TGTGCCACCCAAGAGGTTTCGGGATCACCCCTCCACTTT. As protein: CATQEVSGSPLHF.